The rows below give T cell receptor beta chains drawn from one sample of a study of blood T cell repertoires in COVID-19. This table comes from immunoSEQ multiplex PCR, and its TCRdb copy is limited to in-frame clones, with some not included. The sample yields about 200,000 clones, around 82% seen once. Sequencing was done on a sample of peripheral blood. These receptors came from a woman aged 70-85 years with acute or convalescent COVID-19. Both conserved end residues are part of each CDR3. Each record gives: D gene, J gene, clone size, V gene, CDR3 protein, CDR3 DNA. The D gene is left open where the match is weak. Part of the rows lack a size; the others show once, few, many or a class for expanded clones.

D gene: TRBD1; J gene: TRBJ2-5; clone size: -; V gene: TRBV11-3; CDR3 protein: CASSFKGAKKETQYF; CDR3 DNA: TGTGCCAGCAGCTTCAAGGGGGCAAAGAAGGAGACCCAGTACTTC
D gene: TRBD1; J gene: TRBJ2-5; clone size: -; V gene: TRBV24-1; CDR3 protein: CATSDPAGTVQETQYF; CDR3 DNA: TGTGCCACCAGTGATCCAGCAGGGACAGTACAAGAGACCCAGTACTTC
D gene: TRBD1; J gene: TRBJ2-2; clone size: -; V gene: TRBV19; CDR3 protein: CASSIPQGAGELFF; CDR3 DNA: TGTGCCAGTAGTATCCCACAGGGGGCCGGGGAGCTGTTTTTT
D gene: -; J gene: TRBJ2-3; clone size: -; V gene: TRBV5-1; CDR3 protein: CASSLVQGLDTQYF; CDR3 DNA: TGCGCCAGCAGCTTGGTCCAGGGGTTAGATACGCAGTATTTT
D gene: -; J gene: TRBJ1-2; clone size: many; V gene: TRBV7-2; CDR3 protein: CASSLARRSSYGYTF; CDR3 DNA: TGTGCCAGCAGCTTAGCGAGGAGGTCCTCCTATGGCTACACCTTC
D gene: -; J gene: TRBJ1-2; clone size: -; V gene: TRBV11-2; CDR3 protein: CASSPGGGRSHGYTF; CDR3 DNA: TGTGCCAGCAGCCCCGGGGGGGGCAGGTCCCACGGCTACACCTTC
D gene: -; J gene: TRBJ1-4; clone size: once; V gene: TRBV19; CDR3 protein: CASSIPIGGYNEKLFF; CDR3 DNA: TGTGCCAGTAGTATCCCCATCGGGGGTTACAATGAAAAACTGTTTTTT
D gene: TRBD1; J gene: TRBJ2-5; clone size: -; V gene: TRBV9; CDR3 protein: CASSVVSTGGRETQYF; CDR3 DNA: TGTGCCAGCAGCGTAGTATCAACAGGGGGACGGGAGACCCAGTACTTC
D gene: -; J gene: TRBJ1-6; clone size: -; V gene: TRBV18; CDR3 protein: CASSPNTVIQSYSPLHF; CDR3 DNA: TGTGCCAGCTCACCAAACACAGTTATTCAATCCTATTCACCCCTCCACTTT
D gene: -; J gene: TRBJ2-3; clone size: -; V gene: TRBV3-1/TRBV3-2; CDR3 protein: CASSQGKGQISTDTQYF; CDR3 DNA: TGTGCCAGCAGCCAAGGGAAGGGACAAATAAGCACAGATACGCAGTATTTT
D gene: TRBD1; J gene: TRBJ2-5; clone size: -; V gene: TRBV3-1/TRBV3-2; CDR3 protein: CASSQVLTGGITETQYF; CDR3 DNA: TGTGCCAGCAGCCAAGTTCTCACAGGGGGCATCACAGAGACCCAGTACTTC
D gene: TRBD1; J gene: TRBJ1-3; clone size: many; V gene: TRBV7-2; CDR3 protein: CASSLGGQGRSGNTIYF; CDR3 DNA: TGTGCCAGCAGCTTAGGGGGACAGGGGCGCTCTGGAAACACCATATATTTT